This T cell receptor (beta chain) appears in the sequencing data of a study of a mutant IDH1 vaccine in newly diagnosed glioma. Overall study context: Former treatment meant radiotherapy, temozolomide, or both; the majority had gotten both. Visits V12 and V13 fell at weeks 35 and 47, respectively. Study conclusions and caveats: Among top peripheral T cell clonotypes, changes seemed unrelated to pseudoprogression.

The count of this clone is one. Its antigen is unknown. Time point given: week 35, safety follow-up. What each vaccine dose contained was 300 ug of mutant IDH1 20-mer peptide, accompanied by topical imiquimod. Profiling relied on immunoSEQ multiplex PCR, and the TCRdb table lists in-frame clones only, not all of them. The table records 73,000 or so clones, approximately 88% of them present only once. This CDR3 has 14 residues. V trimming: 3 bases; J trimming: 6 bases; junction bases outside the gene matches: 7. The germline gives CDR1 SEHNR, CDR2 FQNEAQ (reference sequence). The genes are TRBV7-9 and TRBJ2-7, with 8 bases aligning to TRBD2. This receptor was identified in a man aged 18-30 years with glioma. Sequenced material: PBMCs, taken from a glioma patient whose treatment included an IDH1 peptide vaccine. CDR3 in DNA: TGTGCCAGCAGCTTTCTCAAAAGCGGGGGCGAGCAGTACTTC. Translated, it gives CASSFLKSGGEQYF.